These 4 T cell receptor beta chains were all obtained from the same sample, sequenced in a study of shared clonotypes between healthy human individuals. TCRdb keeps only in-frame clones here, not all; method: immunoSEQ multiplex PCR. The sample includes more than 2 million clones, about 95% seen only once; the top ten take approximately 1.2%. Naive-designated CD8 cells lacked CD45RO, were positively enriched for CCR7, and omitted terminally differentiated effector memory CD45RA+ cells. Sequencing was performed on naive CD8+ T cells sorted from blood. All receptors derive from a man between 18 and 29 years old in good health.

This clone came up a few times. CDR3 bases: TGTGCCAGCAGTGTCACAGACCCCCGGGACAGCTATGGCTACACCTTC. Protein sequence: CASSVTDPRDSYGYTF. The chain joins TRBV27 to TRBJ1-2; 7 bases fit TRBD1. Losses at the gene ends were 5 bases for V and 4 bases for J; bases not matched to a gene: 13. The CDR3 is 16 residues long. Germline lookup yields CDR1 MNHEY and CDR2 SMNVEV (reference sequence).

To note about this clone: Distinct nucleotide sequences in the sample also encode this CDR3. This chain connects TRBV7-9 to TRBJ2-7; no clear D. The V and J ends lost 5 bases and 0 bases respectively, with 5 bases between them. Germline V lookup: CDR1 SEHNR, CDR2 FQNEAQ (reference sequence). This CDR3 has 12 residues. The CDR3 is CASSGRSYEQYF. For the CDR3, the DNA is TGTGCCAGCAGCGGCCGCTCCTACGAGCAGTACTTC. The whole variable domain, remainder taken from reference TRBV7-9 and TRBJ2-7, is DTGVSQNPRHKITKRGQNVTFRCDPISEHNRLYWYRQTLGQGPEFLTYFQNEAQLEKSRLLSDRFSAERPKGSFSTLEIQRTEQGDSAMYLCASSGRSYEQYFGPGTRLTVT.

The rearrangement joins TRBV5-1 to TRBJ2-1; possible D gene TRBD2, 5 bases. V lost 1 base and J 0 bases, leaving 11 bases between the germline ends. There are 16 residues in the CDR3. CDR1 is SGHRS and CDR2 is YFSETQ in the germline V gene. The CDR3 DNA is TGCGCCAGCAGCTTGCTAGCCCGAAGCTCCTACAATGAGCAGTTCTTC. It specifies CASSLLARSSYNEQFF.

The chain has TRBV7-9 and TRBJ2-3; no clear D. Germline loops: CDR1 SEHNR, CDR2 FQNEAQ (reference sequence). The CDR3 is 14 residues long. The V end lost 0 bases, the J end lost 4 bases, and 8 bases lay between the germline ends. The CDR3 region has the DNA TGTGCCAGCAGCTTAGCAAGGGCGGCAGATACGCAGTATTTT. The encoded protein is CASSLARAADTQYF.